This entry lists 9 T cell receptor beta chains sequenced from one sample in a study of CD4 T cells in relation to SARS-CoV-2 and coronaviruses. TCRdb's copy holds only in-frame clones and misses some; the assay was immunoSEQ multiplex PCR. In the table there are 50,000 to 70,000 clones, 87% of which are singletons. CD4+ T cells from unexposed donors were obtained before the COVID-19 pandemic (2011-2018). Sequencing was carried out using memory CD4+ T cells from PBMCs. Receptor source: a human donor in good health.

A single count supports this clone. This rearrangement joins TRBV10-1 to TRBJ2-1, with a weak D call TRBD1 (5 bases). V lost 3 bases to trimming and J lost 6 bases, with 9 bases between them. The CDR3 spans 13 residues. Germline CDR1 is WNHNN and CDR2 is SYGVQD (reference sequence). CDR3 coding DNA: TGCGCCAGCAGTGAAGGGGCAGTCAATGAGCAGTTCTTC. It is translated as CASSEGAVNEQFF.

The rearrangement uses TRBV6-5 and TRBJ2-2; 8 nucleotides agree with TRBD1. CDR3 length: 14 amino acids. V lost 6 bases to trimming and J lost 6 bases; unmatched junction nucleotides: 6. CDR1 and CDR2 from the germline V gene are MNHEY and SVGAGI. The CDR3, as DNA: TGTGCCAGCAGGGACAGGGTTCTACCCGGGGAGCTGTTTTTT. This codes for CASRDRVLPGELFF.

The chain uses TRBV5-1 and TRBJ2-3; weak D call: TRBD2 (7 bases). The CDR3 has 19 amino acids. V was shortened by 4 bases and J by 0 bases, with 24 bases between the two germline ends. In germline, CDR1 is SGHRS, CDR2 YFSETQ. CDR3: CASSGPRGGGFISTDTQYF. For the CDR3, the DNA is TGCGCCAGCAGCGGACCTAGGGGGGGAGGGTTTATTAGCACAGATACGCAGTATTTT.

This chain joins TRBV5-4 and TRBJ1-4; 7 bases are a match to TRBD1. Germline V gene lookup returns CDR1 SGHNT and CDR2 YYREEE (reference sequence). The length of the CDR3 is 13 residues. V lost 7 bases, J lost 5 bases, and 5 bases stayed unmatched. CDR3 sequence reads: CASGTRGNEKLFF. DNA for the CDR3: TGTGCCAGCGGCACCAGGGGGAATGAAAAACTGTTTTTT. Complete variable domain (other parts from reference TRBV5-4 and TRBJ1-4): ETGVTQSPTHLIKTRGQQVTLRCSSQSGHNTVSWYQQALGQGPQFIFQYYREEENGRGNFPPRFSGLQFPNYSSELNVNALELDDSALYLCASGTRGNEKLFFGSGTQLSVL.

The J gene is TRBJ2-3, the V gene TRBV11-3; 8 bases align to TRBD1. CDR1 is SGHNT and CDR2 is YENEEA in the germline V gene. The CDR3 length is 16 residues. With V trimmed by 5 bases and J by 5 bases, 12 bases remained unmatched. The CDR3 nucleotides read TGTGCCAGCAGCCAACAGGGGGTGGACTCCGGAGATACGCAGTATTTT. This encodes CASSQQGVDSGDTQYF.

The CDR3 nucleotides are TGTGCCACCAGTGACCCCGGCCAAGGGGGAGCGGGCTACACCTTC. Its translation is CATSDPGQGGAGYTF. V gene TRBV24-1 combines with J gene TRBJ1-2, with D possibly being TRBD1 (6 bases). This CDR3 region has 15 residues. Trimming removed 4 bases at V and 8 bases at J, with 19 bases between. From germline, CDR1 is KGHDR and CDR2 SFDVKD.

CDR3 sequence reads: CASSQVGSEAFF. CDR3 bases: TGTGCCAGCAGCCAAGTTGGCAGTGAAGCTTTCTTT. This chain joins TRBV3-1 (or the pseudogene TRBV3-2) and TRBJ1-1; D is unresolved. CDR3 size: 12 residues. V shed 1 base and J shed 7 bases, with 7 bases lying between them. Germline lookup yields CDR1 LGHDT and CDR2 YNNKEL (reference sequence).

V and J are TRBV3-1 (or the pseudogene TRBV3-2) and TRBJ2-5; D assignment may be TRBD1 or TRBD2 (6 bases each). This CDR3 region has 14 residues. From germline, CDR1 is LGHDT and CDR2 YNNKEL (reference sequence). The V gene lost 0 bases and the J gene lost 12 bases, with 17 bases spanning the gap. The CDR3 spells CASSQEGGQGNEYF. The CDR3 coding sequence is TGTGCCAGCAGCCAAGAAGGGGGGCAGGGGAATGAGTACTTC.

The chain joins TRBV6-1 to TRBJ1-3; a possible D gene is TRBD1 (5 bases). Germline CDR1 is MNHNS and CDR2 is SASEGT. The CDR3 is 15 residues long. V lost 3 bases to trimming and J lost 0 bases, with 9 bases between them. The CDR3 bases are TGTGCCAGCAGTGAGGGGGGGTTCTCTGGAAACACCATATATTTT. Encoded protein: CASSEGGFSGNTIYF.